These 17 T cell receptor beta chains came from one sample sequenced in a study of beta chain features in type 1 diabetes. Broader study findings: In every one of the four CD4+ subsets, TCRB CDR3s were moderately but significantly shorter in Type 1 diabetes patients.

Expressed TCRB transcripts were sequenced because the entire RNA isolate underwent reverse transcription. Libraries were prepared by immunoSEQ multiplex PCR; TCRdb keeps only in-frame clonotypes and omits some of them. Here the sample spans about 340,000 clones, over 7% being singletons. These receptors' antigens are unknown. The sequenced material came from central memory CD4+ T cells from blood. The receptors derive from a man aged 25-45 years with type 1 diabetes.

This chain uses TRBV29-1 with TRBJ1-2; D is ambiguous. The V gene's germline CDR1 is SQVTM and CDR2 ANQGSEA. V dropped 3 bases and J dropped 4 bases, with 15 bases sitting between them. The CDR3 sequence is 14 residues long. The CDR3 sequence: CSVDGAGGLYGYTF. The DNA of the CDR3 is TGCAGCGTTGACGGCGCGGGAGGTCTCTATGGCTACACCTTC.

The chain employs TRBV7-2 and TRBJ1-1, with a possible D match to TRBD1 (6 bases). Germline values: CDR1 SGHTA, CDR2 FQGNSA. The V end was cut by 4 bases, the J end by 1 base, with 7 bases between. The CDR3 is made up of 13 amino acids. Here the CDR3 reads CASSSGQNTEAFF. CDR3 bases: TGTGCCAGCAGCTCGGGACAGAACACTGAAGCTTTCTTT.

This chain links TRBV6-5 with TRBJ2-2, with a possible D match to TRBD1 (5 bases). The V gene's germline CDR1 is MNHEY and CDR2 SVGAGI. Trimming removed 2 bases at V and 4 bases at J, with 8 bases between. The CDR3 is made up of 14 amino acids. The CDR3 region is CASSYNQGTGELFF. In nucleotides, the CDR3 is TGTGCCAGCAGTTACAATCAGGGCACCGGGGAGCTGTTTTTT.

This clone was detected only a few times. A clone one base away is much larger, so this may be a read error. The CDR3 loop is CASSFSGGAGNEQFF. The CDR3 nucleotides are TGTGCCAGCAGCTTCAGCGGGGGGGCTGGTAATGAGCAGTTCTTC. This chain connects TRBV11-2 to TRBJ2-1; the match to TRBD2 covers 10 bases. CDR3 length: 15 residues. The germline gives CDR1 SGHAT, CDR2 FQNNGV. Trimming took 3 bases from V and 7 from J; bases not matched to a gene: 6.

The rearrangement joins TRBV28 to TRBJ2-2, with D perhaps matching TRBD2 (6 bases). The germline V and J ends were trimmed by 8 bases and 0 bases, with 10 bases remaining between them. This CDR3 is 14 amino acids long. Looked up from germline, CDR1 is MDHEN and CDR2 is SYDVKM. The CDR3: CASRGDANTGELFF. The DNA of the CDR3 is TGTGCCAGCCGCGGGGACGCGAACACCGGGGAGCTGTTTTTT.

Regarding this clone: Additional DNA sequences in this sample encode the identical CDR3. V and J are TRBV7-2 and TRBJ2-3; the match to TRBD2 covers 10 bases. The junction had 2 bases not matched to a gene; V was cut back by 2 bases and J by 3 bases. Germline-derived CDR1 and CDR2 are SGHTA and FQGNSA. The length of the CDR3 is 15 residues. DNA of the CDR3: TGTGCCAGCAGCTTACTAGCGGGGGATACAGATACGCAGTATTTT. Translating it yields CASSLLAGDTDTQYF.

A few counts support this clone. This chain connects TRBV5-6 to TRBJ1-1; D unresolved. V was trimmed by 0 bases and J by 4 bases, leaving 10 bases between them. CDR1 is SGHDT and CDR2 is YYEEEE in the germline V gene. There are 14 residues in the CDR3. The CDR3 sequence is CASSLAFGITEAFF. CDR3 in DNA: TGTGCCAGCAGCTTGGCCTTCGGTATCACTGAAGCTTTCTTT.

This clone has just a few counts. The chain has TRBV28 and TRBJ2-5; D is undetermined. There are 15 residues in the CDR3. Trimming stripped 6 bases from V and 1 base from J, with 15 bases between. The germline V gene encodes CDR1 MDHEN and CDR2 SYDVKM. The CDR3 protein is CASRPWGEGQETQYF. The CDR3 nucleotides are TGTGCCAGCAGGCCTTGGGGTGAAGGCCAAGAGACCCAGTACTTC.

In its sample, this clone was seen a few times. V is TRBV28 and J is TRBJ2-1, with 9 bases aligning to TRBD2. The CDR3 is 15 amino acids. The V and J ends lost 3 bases and 8 bases, in that order; junction bases with no gene match: 8. Germline V gives CDR1 MDHEN, CDR2 SYDVKM. The CDR3 spells CASSFELAGSYEQFF. The CDR3 DNA reads TGTGCCAGCAGTTTCGAGCTAGCGGGGAGCTATGAGCAGTTCTTC. Using reference TRBV28 and TRBJ2-1 for the parts outside the CDR3, the full variable domain is DVKVTQSSRYLVKRTGEKVFLECVQDMDHENMFWYRQDPGLGLRLIYFSYDVKMKEKGDIPEGYSVSREKKERFSLILESASTNQTSMYLCASSFELAGSYEQFFGPGTRLTVL.

This clone was counted only a few times. The genes are TRBV4-3 and TRBJ1-1, with D possibly being TRBD1 (6 bases). The CDR3 runs 15 residues. The ends were cut back, 1 base at V and 3 bases at J, with 12 bases in the middle. CDR1 LGHNA and CDR2 YSLEER come from the germline V gene. This CDR3 is CASSQGGPRDTEAFF. In DNA, the CDR3 is TGCGCCAGCAGCCAAGGGGGGCCCAGGGACACTGAAGCTTTCTTT.

This clone was observed a few times. The J gene is TRBJ2-1, the V gene TRBV9; 12 bases are a match to TRBD2. The germline V gene has CDR1 SGDLS and CDR2 YYNGEE. J lost 8 bases, V lost 5 bases, and 8 bases had no gene match. The CDR3 sequence is 15 residues long. CDR3 sequence reads: CASSPGLAGLHEQFF. Here the CDR3 DNA reads TGTGCCAGCAGTCCCGGACTAGCGGGGCTGCATGAGCAGTTCTTC.

There are a few counts of this clone. V usage is TRBV7-9 and J usage is TRBJ1-6; D ambiguous. The CDR3 runs 13 residues. The germline V gene encodes CDR1 SEHNR and CDR2 FQNEAQ (reference sequence). V gave up 2 bases and J gave up 7 bases, with 6 bases separating them. For the CDR3, the DNA is TGTGCCAGCAGCTTACAGGAGAATTCACCCCTCCACTTT. Its protein product is CASSLQENSPLHF.

This clone was picked up a small number of times. The chain is built from TRBV19 and TRBJ2-3, with TRBD1 matching 12 bases. Germline V lookup: CDR1 LNHDA, CDR2 SQIVND (reference sequence). V lost 9 bases to trimming and J lost 5 bases; unmatched junction nucleotides: 6. The CDR3 is 14 residues long. The CDR3: CASRGQGAGDTQYF. The CDR3 coding sequence is TGTGCCAGCCGGGGACAGGGGGCAGGAGATACGCAGTATTTT.

This clone appeared a few times. This chain uses TRBV6-5 with TRBJ2-7; 7 bases align to TRBD1. The trim removed 5 bases at V and 0 bases at J, leaving 7 bases unmatched. This CDR3 spans 15 amino acids. Germline V lookup: CDR1 MNHEY, CDR2 SVGAGI. The CDR3 sequence: CASSPGRDSSYEQYF. DNA for the CDR3: TGTGCCAGCAGTCCTGGCCGGGACAGCTCCTACGAGCAGTACTTC.

The chain is built from TRBV5-6 and TRBJ2-3, with 7 bases lining up with TRBD2. Germline CDR1 and CDR2: SGHDT and YYEEEE. V trimming: 0 bases; J trimming: 1 base; junction bases outside the gene matches: 5. CDR3 length: 16 residues. This CDR3 is CASSLGQSGGTDTQYF. DNA for the CDR3: TGTGCCAGCAGCTTGGGGCAGAGCGGGGGCACAGATACGCAGTATTTT.

This clone was counted only a few times. This chain connects TRBV28 to TRBJ2-2; the D gene is possibly TRBD1 (6 bases). Per germline, CDR1 MDHEN and CDR2 SYDVKM. Trimming cost V 10 bases and J 3 bases, with 12 bases left between them. The CDR3 has 13 residues. The CDR3 is CAILDRHTGELFF. The CDR3 region has the DNA TGTGCCATTCTGGACAGACACACCGGGGAGCTGTTTTTT.

V is TRBV15 and J is TRBJ2-3; possibly TRBD1 for D (5 bases). Germline loops: CDR1 LNHNV, CDR2 YYDKDF (reference sequence). This CDR3 contains 17 residues. Trimming left V 0 bases short and J 5 bases short, with 18 bases between. The DNA for the CDR3 is TGTGCCACCAGCAGAGATTTGCGGTCGACAGTGGGAGATACGCAGTATTTT. This translates into CATSRDLRSTVGDTQYF. The complete variable domain, with remaining parts taken from reference TRBV15 and TRBJ2-3, reads DAMVIQNPRYQVTQFGKPVTLSCSQTLNHNVMYWYQQKSSQAPKLLFHYYDKDFNNEADTPDNFQSRRPNTSFCFLDIRSPGLGDTAMYLCATSRDLRSTVGDTQYFGPGTRLTVL.